One sample yielded the 4 T cell receptor beta chains listed below, sequenced in a study of regulatory T cells in long-lasting Graves disease. Time point meaning: newly diagnosed GD, antithyroid drugs for less than 3 months. Preparation of the TCR library used RNA extracted from PBMCs. Library construction for TCR beta used iRepertoire HTBI primers and Arm-PCR of CDR3 regions. TCRdb reanalysed the multiplex PCR reads using MiXCR and keeps one entry per CDR3 protein. The sample records approximately 470,000 distinct CDR3 sequences, around 15% being singletons. This sample was shared with a second study, whose subject was T cells in Graves' hyperthyroidism and ophthalmopathy.

This specimen consisted of peripheral blood mononuclear cells (PBMCs), obtained at new diagnosis, from a patient treated with antithyroid drugs. Source of these receptors: a man aged 40-55 years with Graves disease.

This clonotype was detected many times. The rearrangement links TRBV18 to TRBJ2-5; D not resolved. The CDR3 extends over 13 amino acids. The germline V gene encodes CDR1 KGHSH and CDR2 LQKENI. V lost 6 bases and J 5 bases, leaving 13 bases between the germline ends. The CDR3 region has the DNA TGTGCCAGCTCGCCAACATTTGGTGAGACCCAGTACTTC. Protein product: CASSPTFGETQYF.

This clonotype was seen a handful of times. A much larger clone differs from this one at a single base, so this may be a read error. The chain joins TRBV30 to TRBJ1-1; D perhaps matches TRBD1 (6 bases). The CDR3 spans 15 residues. The germline V gene encodes CDR1 GTSNPN and CDR2 SVGIG (reference sequence). V was shortened by 5 bases and J by 2 bases, with 18 bases between the two germline ends. CDR3 loop: CAWGGGGAGNTEAFF. The CDR3 bases are TGTGCCTGGGGTGGTGGGGGCGCAGGAAACACTGAAGCTTTCTTT.

This clonotype turned up a few times. The chain couples TRBV29-1 to TRBJ2-7; D not resolved. The germline CDR1 and CDR2 sequences are SQVTM and ANQGSEA. Trimming left V 2 bases short and J 7 bases short, with 15 bases between. CDR3 length: 13 residues. In nucleotides, the CDR3 is TGCAGCGTTGAACTTTGGCAGGACGGAGAGCAGTACTTC. Protein: CSVELWQDGEQYF.

This clonotype has only a few counts. The chain combines TRBV6-2 or TRBV6-3 with TRBJ1-2, with D unresolved. V was clipped by 7 bases and J by 0 bases, with 12 bases between them. Germline values: CDR1 MNHEY, CDR2 SVGEGT. The CDR3 consists of 14 residues. The CDR3 DNA sequence: TGTGCCAGCACCGCGGAGAGAACTAACTATGGCTACACCTTC. Protein product: CASTAERTNYGYTF.